Here is one T cell receptor (beta chain) with its context. TCRdb's copy holds only in-frame clones and misses some; the assay was immunoSEQ multiplex PCR. The sample lists 250,000 or so clones; about 85% were seen once. Cohort 3 donors were reported recovered after two negative PCRs, clearance, or symptom resolution. The sample comes from a study of blood T cell repertoires in COVID-19. Sequencing used PBMCs or T cells enriched from blood (not recorded which). This clonotype originated in a man in his thirties or forties who had recovered from COVID-19.

The CDR3 region is CASSKGTYYSSYNEQFF. In nucleotides, the CDR3 is TGTGCCAGCAGTAAAGGGACTTACTATAGCTCCTACAATGAGCAGTTCTTC. The rearrangement uses TRBV27 and TRBJ2-1; tentative D call: TRBD2 (6 bases). This CDR3 is built from 17 residues. In germline, CDR1 is MNHEY, CDR2 SMNVEV (reference sequence). V was cut by 5 bases and J by 0 bases, with 17 bases left in between.